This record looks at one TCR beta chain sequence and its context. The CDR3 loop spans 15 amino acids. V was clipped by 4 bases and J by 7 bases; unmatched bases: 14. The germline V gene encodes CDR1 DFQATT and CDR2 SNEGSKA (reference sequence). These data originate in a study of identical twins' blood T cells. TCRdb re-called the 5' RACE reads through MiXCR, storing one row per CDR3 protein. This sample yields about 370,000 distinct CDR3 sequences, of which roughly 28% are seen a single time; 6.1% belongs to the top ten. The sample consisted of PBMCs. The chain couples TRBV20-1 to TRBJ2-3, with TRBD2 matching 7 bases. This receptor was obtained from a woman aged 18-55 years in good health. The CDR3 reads CSATFRSGAANTQYF. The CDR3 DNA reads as TGCAGTGCTACCTTCCGGAGCGGGGCAGCAAATACGCAGTATTTT.